The rows below give T cell receptor beta chains drawn from one sample of a study of T cell responses to AZD1222 COVID-19 vaccine. Produced via immunoSEQ multiplex PCR; TCRdb's table is partial and in-frame only. The table lists roughly 150,000 clones, approximately 94% of them singletons, with about 4.6% in the top ten. This specimen consisted of peripheral blood, obtained 28 days after the second AZD1222 dose. These receptors all stem from an adult who received the AZD1222 COVID-19 vaccine. CDR3s include the opening cysteine and the closing phenylalanine or tryptophan. A D gene is named only where the DNA matches it firmly. Where a row states a size, it is once, few, many or the class of an expanded clone; other rows omit it.

V gene	clone size	J gene	D gene	CDR3 protein	CDR3 DNA
TRBV20-1	-	TRBJ1-1	TRBD1	CSASKFWRTGGSRGTEAFF	TGCAGTGCTAGTAAATTCTGGAGGACAGGGGGCAGTCGGGGCACTGAAGCTTTCTTT
TRBV10-1	-	TRBJ2-7	-	CARGLPTGRPGQYF	TGCGCCAGAGGACTCCCAACAGGTCGTCCGGGCCAGTACTTC
TRBV27	once	TRBJ1-5	TRBD1	CASSQYDRGKGFGSQPQHF	TGTGCCAGCAGTCAATATGACAGGGGAAAGGGTTTTGGGAGTCAGCCCCAGCATTTT
TRBV9	-	TRBJ2-5	TRBD2	CASSVGSGRRETQYF	TGTGCCAGCAGCGTAGGTAGCGGGAGACGGGAGACCCAGTACTTC
TRBV5-6	-	TRBJ1-2	-	CASSLRTNGYTF	TGTGCCAGCAGCCTCCGGACAAATGGCTACACCTTC
TRBV6-5	-	TRBJ2-5	-	CASSYSKMAETQYF	TGTGCCAGCAGTTACTCGAAGATGGCGGAGACCCAGTACTTC
TRBV2	-	TRBJ1-3	TRBD1	CASSTGQGNTIYF	TGTGCCAGCAGTACGGGACAGGGAAACACCATATATTTT
TRBV3-1/TRBV3-2	-	TRBJ1-1	-	CASSQRGAMNTEAFF	TGTGCCAGCAGCCAGCGAGGGGCCATGAACACTGAAGCTTTCTTT
TRBV9	once	TRBJ1-2	TRBD1	CASSASRQGQESPNPYGYTF	TGTGCCAGCAGCGCCAGTAGGCAGGGACAGGAATCTCCCAACCCGTATGGCTACACCTTC
TRBV28	-	TRBJ1-2	-	CASSLVGGNYGYTF	TGTGCCAGCAGTTTAGTCGGGGGGAACTATGGCTACACCTTC
TRBV28	-	TRBJ2-5	-	CASSSRTSQETQYF	TGTGCCAGCAGTTCGCGGACTTCGCAAGAGACCCAGTACTTC
TRBV7-9	-	TRBJ2-1	-	CASSLALANYNEQFF	TGTGCCAGCAGCTTAGCATTAGCGAACTACAATGAGCAGTTCTTC
TRBV28	-	TRBJ2-7	TRBD1	CASSGEGQTSEQYF	TGTGCCAGCAGTGGCGAGGGACAGACTTCCGAACAGTACTTC
TRBV2	-	TRBJ1-5	TRBD1	CASSLGQNQPQHF	TGTGCCAGCAGCCTGGGACAGAATCAGCCCCAGCATTTT
TRBV7-2	-	TRBJ2-7	-	CASSLDRGAGFEQYF	TGTGCCAGCAGCTTAGATCGGGGGGCAGGTTTCGAGCAGTACTTC
TRBV7-2	-	TRBJ1-2	TRBD1	CASSRDRVTLGGYTF	TGTGCCAGCAGCCGGGACAGGGTCACCCTTGGTGGCTACACCTTC
TRBV11-3	-	TRBJ2-3	TRBD2	CASSLGLAGSTDTQYF	TGTGCCAGCAGCTTAGGGCTAGCGGGAAGCACAGATACGCAGTATTTT
TRBV11-3	-	TRBJ2-1	-	CASSPGASYNEQFF	TGTGCCAGCAGCCCGGGAGCTTCCTACAATGAGCAGTTCTTC
TRBV6-5	-	TRBJ2-5	TRBD1	CASRPTQGAGETQYF	TGTGCCAGCAGGCCCACACAGGGGGCGGGGGAGACCCAGTACTTC
TRBV27	-	TRBJ1-5	-	CASSPRWDNQPQHF	TGTGCCAGCAGTCCTCGGTGGGACAATCAGCCCCAGCATTTT
TRBV5-1	-	TRBJ2-7	-	CASSWGLADTSYEQYF	TGCGCCAGCAGCTGGGGGCTAGCGGATACCTCCTACGAGCAGTACTTC
TRBV6-5	-	TRBJ2-7	TRBD1	CASTYPDREEQYF	TGTGCCAGCACCTACCCGGACAGGGAAGAGCAGTACTTC
TRBV27	-	TRBJ2-7	TRBD1	CASSLKGANYEQYF	TGTGCCAGCAGTTTAAAGGGGGCTAATTACGAGCAGTACTTC
TRBV19	-	TRBJ1-5	TRBD1	CATRTGQGLYQPQHF	TGTGCCACCCGAACGGGACAGGGACTTTATCAGCCCCAGCATTTT
TRBV18	-	TRBJ2-2	-	CASSPKGDPGELFF	TGTGCCAGCTCACCAAAAGGGGACCCCGGGGAGCTGTTTTTT
TRBV2	-	TRBJ1-1	TRBD1	CASRQTGGTEAFF	TGTGCCAGCAGACAGACAGGGGGGACTGAAGCTTTCTTT
TRBV18	-	TRBJ1-3	TRBD1	CASSTDRTSSGNTIYF	TGTGCCAGCTCCACGGACAGGACATCCTCTGGAAACACCATATATTTT
TRBV7-6	-	TRBJ1-1	TRBD1	CASSSRTGQNTEAFF	TGTGCCAGCAGCTCTAGGACAGGACAGAACACTGAAGCTTTCTTT
TRBV3-1/TRBV3-2	-	TRBJ2-2	TRBD2	CASSQLAGAGELFF	TGTGCCAGCAGCCAGCTAGCGGGAGCCGGGGAGCTGTTTTTT
TRBV6-1	once	TRBJ1-5	TRBD1	CASSGQGARTDSSNQPQHF	TGTGCCAGCAGTGGACAGGGGGCGCGGACCGATTCAAGCAATCAGCCCCAGCATTTT
TRBV4-3	-	TRBJ2-3	-	CASSQDPLRTDTQYF	TGCGCCAGCAGCCAAGATCCACTACGAACAGATACGCAGTATTTT
TRBV6-5	-	TRBJ1-1	-	CASSPGQLNTEAFF	TGTGCCAGCAGCCCGGGACAACTGAACACTGAAGCTTTCTTT
TRBV30	-	TRBJ1-1	-	CAWSVRGVKEAFF	TGTGCCTGGAGTGTACGAGGGGTTAAGGAAGCTTTCTTT
TRBV5-1	once	TRBJ1-2	-	CASPLGGLYGYTF	TGCGCCAGCCCCCTGGGCGGCCTCTATGGCTACACCTTC
TRBV6-5	-	TRBJ2-3	TRBD2	CAGSLAGDPDTQYF	TGTGCCGGCTCGCTAGCGGGAGACCCAGATACGCAGTATTTT
TRBV5-4	-	TRBJ1-1	-	CASRPALTMNTEAFF	TGTGCCAGCAGGCCGGCACTGACTATGAACACTGAAGCTTTCTTT
TRBV6-8	once	TRBJ1-5	TRBD1	CASRGQGISGSNQPQHF	TGTGCCAGCAGGGGACAGGGGATATCGGGTAGCAATCAGCCCCAGCATTTT
TRBV9	few	TRBJ1-6	-	CASSGRALGNSPLHF	TGTGCCAGCAGCGGCCGGGCCCTGGGGAATTCACCCCTCCACTTT
TRBV6-2/TRBV6-3	-	TRBJ2-3	-	CASSLFPDTQYF	TGTGCCAGCAGTTTATTTCCAGATACGCAGTATTTT
TRBV5-5	-	TRBJ1-3	-	CASSSQGYSGNTIYF	TGTGCCAGCAGCAGCCAGGGCTACTCTGGAAACACCATATATTTT
TRBV14	-	TRBJ1-6	-	CASSQDRRSNSPLHF	TGTGCCAGCAGCCAAGATCGGCGGTCTAATTCACCCCTCCACTTT
TRBV29-1	-	TRBJ1-1	TRBD1	CSVDREGNTEAFF	TGCAGCGTGGACAGGGAAGGGAACACTGAAGCTTTCTTT
TRBV28	-	TRBJ2-5	-	CASTQGETQYF	TGTGCCAGCACCCAGGGGGAGACCCAGTACTTC
TRBV2	-	TRBJ2-1	-	CASRELGGGPGNEQFF	TGTGCCAGCCGTGAACTGGGGGGTGGCCCTGGAAATGAGCAGTTCTTC
TRBV9	-	TRBJ2-5	-	CASSVDVGELTQYF	TGTGCCAGCAGCGTAGATGTCGGCGAGTTGACCCAGTACTTC
TRBV10-1	-	TRBJ1-6	-	CASSESRMRDSPLHF	TGCGCCAGCAGTGAGAGCAGGATGAGGGATTCACCCCTCCACTTT
TRBV6-2/TRBV6-3	-	TRBJ2-1	TRBD1	CASSYSYDRVNEQFF	TGTGCCAGCAGTTACTCTTACGACAGGGTAAATGAGCAGTTCTTC
TRBV30	-	TRBJ1-2	TRBD1	CAWSTTGGQDSWRYGYTF	TGTGCCTGGAGTACCACTGGGGGACAGGACTCCTGGCGCTATGGCTACACCTTC
TRBV5-4	-	TRBJ1-3	TRBD1	CASSWDRGNTIYF	TGTGCCAGCAGCTGGGACAGGGGAAACACCATATATTTT
TRBV18	-	TRBJ2-3	-	CASSPSTDTQYF	TGTGCCAGCTCCCCTAGCACAGATACGCAGTATTTT
TRBV2	-	TRBJ1-1	-	CASSEGPGLGTEAFF	TGTGCCAGCAGTGAAGGTCCGGGGTTGGGCACTGAAGCTTTCTTT
TRBV9	-	TRBJ1-5	-	CASGQDPNSNQPQHF	TGTGCCAGCGGCCAGGACCCGAATAGCAATCAGCCCCAGCATTTT
TRBV11-3	-	TRBJ2-3	TRBD1	CASSLRQGARTDTQYF	TGTGCCAGCAGCTTAAGACAGGGGGCGCGCACAGATACGCAGTATTTT
TRBV19	-	TRBJ2-7	TRBD2	CASSLAGESSYEQYF	TGTGCCAGTAGCCTAGCGGGAGAGAGCTCCTACGAGCAGTACTTC
TRBV5-1	-	TRBJ2-7	-	CASRKGYSYEQYF	TGCGCCAGCAGAAAGGGGTACTCCTACGAGCAGTACTTC
TRBV10-1	-	TRBJ2-1	TRBD2	CASSESELAGDGQFF	TGCGCCAGCAGTGAGTCAGAGCTAGCGGGAGATGGACAGTTCTTC
TRBV25-1	-	TRBJ1-5	-	CASSNTNQPQHF	TGTGCCAGCAGTAATACCAATCAGCCCCAGCATTTT
TRBV2	-	TRBJ2-7	-	CASRRPGRAYEQYF	TGTGCCAGCAGGAGACCTGGACGGGCCTACGAGCAGTACTTC